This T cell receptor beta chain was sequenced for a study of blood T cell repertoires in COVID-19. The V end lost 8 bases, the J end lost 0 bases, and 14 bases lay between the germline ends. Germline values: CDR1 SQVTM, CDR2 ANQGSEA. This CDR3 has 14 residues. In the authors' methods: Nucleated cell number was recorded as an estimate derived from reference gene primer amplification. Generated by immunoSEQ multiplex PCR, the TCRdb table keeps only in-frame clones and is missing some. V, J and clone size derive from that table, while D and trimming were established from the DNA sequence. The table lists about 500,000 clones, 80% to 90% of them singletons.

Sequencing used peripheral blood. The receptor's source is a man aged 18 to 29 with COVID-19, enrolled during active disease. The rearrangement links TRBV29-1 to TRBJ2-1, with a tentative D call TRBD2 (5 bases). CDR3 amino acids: CSLFDGSSYNEQFF. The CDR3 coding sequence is TGCAGCCTATTTGATGGGAGCTCCTACAATGAGCAGTTCTTC.